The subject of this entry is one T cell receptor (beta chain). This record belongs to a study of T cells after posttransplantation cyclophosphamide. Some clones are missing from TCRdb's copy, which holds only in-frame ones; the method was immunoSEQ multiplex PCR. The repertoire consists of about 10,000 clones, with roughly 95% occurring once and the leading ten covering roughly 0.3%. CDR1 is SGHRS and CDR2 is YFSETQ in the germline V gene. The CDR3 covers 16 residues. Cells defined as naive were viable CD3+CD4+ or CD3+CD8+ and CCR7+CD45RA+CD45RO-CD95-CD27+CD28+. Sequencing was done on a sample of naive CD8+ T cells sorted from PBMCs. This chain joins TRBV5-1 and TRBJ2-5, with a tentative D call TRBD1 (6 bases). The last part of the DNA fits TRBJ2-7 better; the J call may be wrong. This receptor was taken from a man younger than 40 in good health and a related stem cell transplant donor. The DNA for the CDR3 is TGCGCCAGCAGCTTGGCGGACAGCTTGAGCTCCTACGAGCAGTACTTC. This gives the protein CASSLADSLSSYEQYF.